Following are 9 T cell receptor beta chains from one sample sequenced in a study of regulatory T cells in long-lasting Graves disease. According to the study, TCR beta libraries were built with iRepertoire HTBI primers and CDR3-region Arm-PCR. Each CDR3 protein gets one entry after TCRdb re-called the multiplex PCR reads with MiXCR. The data show roughly 490,000 distinct CDR3 sequences, about 22% seen once. As for time point: persistent/refractory GD, antithyroid drugs over 5 years with positive TRAb. Isolated PBMC RNA provided the starting material for the TCR library. Sequencing used peripheral blood mononuclear cells (PBMCs), obtained when the disease was refractory, from a patient treated with antithyroid drugs. All receptors derive from a female donor with Graves disease.

This clonotype has ten or more counts. The V call is TRBV28, the J call TRBJ2-5; 7 nucleotides match TRBD1. The V gene's germline CDR1 is MDHEN and CDR2 SYDVKM. Trimming at V came to 8 bases and at J to 2 bases, leaving 8 bases not matched to a gene. The CDR3 is 14 residues long. CDR3 residues: CASGIPGQQETQYF. In DNA, the CDR3 is TGTGCCAGCGGGATTCCGGGACAGCAAGAGACCCAGTACTTC.

This clonotype was observed at least ten times. V gene TRBV20-1 combines with J gene TRBJ1-4, with D tentatively TRBD1 (6 bases). Looked up from germline, CDR1 is DFQATT and CDR2 is SNEGSKA (reference sequence). V was trimmed by 3 bases and J by 5 bases, leaving 10 bases between them. This CDR3 has 13 amino acids. Here the CDR3 DNA reads TGCAGTGCTAGGCCCGGGACAAATGAAAAACTGTTTTTT. Amino acid sequence: CSARPGTNEKLFF.

This clonotype was detected many times. The chain joins TRBV11-3 to TRBJ1-1; tentative D call: TRBD1 (6 bases). This CDR3 contains 13 residues. Germline CDR1 and CDR2: SGHNT and YENEEA. V was pared by 1 base and J by 4 bases, with 7 bases between. The chain's CDR3 is CASSLVGATEAFF. The CDR3 DNA follows: TGTGCCAGCAGCTTAGTGGGGGCCACTGAAGCTTTCTTT.

This clonotype showed up many times. The genes are TRBV6-5 and TRBJ2-2; no clear D gene. Germline CDR1 reads MNHEY; CDR2 reads SVGAGI. Trimming removed 2 bases at V and 5 bases at J, with 3 bases between. This CDR3 region has 12 residues. The CDR3 DNA sequence: TGTGCCAGCAGTTACAGGACCGGGGAGCTGTTTTTT. Its translation is CASSYRTGELFF.

The table lists this clonotype with a few counts. V and J are TRBV20-1 and TRBJ1-2; 10 positions agree with TRBD1. Germline CDR1 is DFQATT and CDR2 is SNEGSKA (reference sequence). This CDR3 is 18 amino acids long. After removal of 0 bases from V and 2 bases from J, the junction contained 12 bases not matched to a gene. In DNA form, the CDR3 reads TGCAGTGCTAGAGATGCGTTTGGTCGACAGGGGGCAAACTATGGCTACACCTTC. This encodes CSARDAFGRQGANYGYTF.

This clonotype was seen repeatedly, ten times or more. The chain links TRBV7-2 to TRBJ1-1, with 8 bases aligning to TRBD1. V shed 1 base and J 3 bases; nucleotides not matched to a gene: 7. CDR3 size: 16 residues. Per the germline V gene, CDR1 is SGHTA and CDR2 is FQGNSA. CDR3 sequence: CASSLVPGQGYTEAFF. The CDR3 DNA is TGTGCCAGCAGCTTAGTTCCCGGACAGGGTTACACTGAAGCTTTCTTT.

The chain has TRBV20-1 and TRBJ2-2, with TRBD2 as a possible D gene (5 bases). CDR1 is DFQATT and CDR2 is SNEGSKA in the germline V gene (reference sequence). Trimming took 5 bases from V and 6 from J, leaving 7 bases between them. There are 11 residues in the CDR3. The CDR3 DNA follows: TGCAGTGCTGGGAGACCCGGGGAGCTGTTTTTT. This codes for CSAGRPGELFF.

The chain joins TRBV9 to TRBJ2-7; D remains ambiguous. The germline V gene encodes CDR1 SGDLS and CDR2 YYNGEE. This CDR3 has 13 amino acids. The germline V and J ends were trimmed by 5 bases and 0 bases, with 9 bases remaining between them. The CDR3 DNA sequence: TGTGCCAGCAGTGAAAGACCCTCCTACGAGCAGTACTTC. Amino acids: CASSERPSYEQYF.

This clonotype was counted at least ten times. This chain joins TRBV10-3 and TRBJ1-2; D remains ambiguous. The CDR3 is 16 amino acids. Germline V gives CDR1 ENHRY, CDR2 SYGVKD. Trimming removed 3 bases at V and 3 bases at J, with 17 bases between. CDR3 loop: CAISDIVRPSYYGYTF. As DNA, the CDR3 is TGTGCCATCAGTGATATCGTCAGGCCCTCTTACTATGGCTACACCTTC.